The sequence of this T cell receptor beta chain was determined in a study of T cell repertoires in cytomegalovirus infection. About the study: Evidence of both CMV infection and a matching HLA type came from public TCR beta signatures. Study results and caveats: Identification of carriers of CMV plus the relevant HLA was achieved through cumulative public TCR beta family frequency. Ex vivo responses were dominated by HLA-C-restricted CMV-specific TCR beta clonotypes.

This CDR3 contains 13 residues. With 2 bases removed from V and 6 bases from J, the gap between germline ends came to 10 bases. Germline V gene lookup returns CDR1 MNHEY and CDR2 SMNVEV (reference sequence). TCRdb itself ran the reads through MiXCR, one entry per CDR3 protein. The sample holds about 85,000 distinct CDR3 sequences, roughly 44% seen once. A remark on this clonotype: Its antigen is currently unknown.

This receptor was identified in a human donor in good health (CMV status not recorded). Some clones in this sample may be carry-over from other donors' samples. V is TRBV27 and J is TRBJ1-1; a weak D match, TRBD1 (5 bases). The sequencing used CD8+ T cells from cultured PBMCs, collected from culture after CMV antigen stimulation. The CDR3 spells CASSLGPQAEAFF. The DNA of the CDR3 is TGTGCCAGCAGTTTAGGGCCACAGGCTGAAGCTTTCTTT.